This T cell receptor beta chain was documented in a study of blood T cell repertoires in COVID-19. In the authors' workflow: Amplification from reference gene primers served as the basis for estimated nucleated cell counts. Only in-frame clones appear in the TCRdb table, and some are missing; sequencing was by immunoSEQ multiplex PCR. V and J calls and clone size follow that table, whereas D and trimming were derived from the DNA. The table lists 150,000 or so clones, around 84% of them singletons. Germline V lookup: CDR1 LGHDT, CDR2 YNNKEL (reference sequence). This CDR3 comprises 14 residues. Trimming took 6 bases from V and 2 from J, leaving 11 bases between them.

Sample: peripheral blood. The source of this sequence is a woman aged 80 or older with acute or convalescent COVID-19. This chain uses TRBV3-1 (or the pseudogene TRBV3-2) with TRBJ1-3, with D tentatively TRBD1 (5 bases). Here the CDR3 reads CASRPGGPGNTIYF. CDR3 nucleotide sequence: TGTGCCAGCAGACCCGGGGGACCTGGAAACACCATATATTTT.